This TCR beta chain stems from a study of T cell clonotyping in hematopoietic cell transplantation. Study observations and caveats: After transplant, recipient diversity fell while pathologically expanded clonotypes grew through day 180. Graft donor and pretransplant recipient Inverse Simpson Index values predicted broader posttransplant TCR diversity.

Samples: about 28 days before transplant, then days 30, 100 and 180 after. A word on this clone: The target antigen is unknown.

Using immunoSEQ multiplex PCR, the repertoire was profiled, and TCRdb retains in-frame clones only, with some absent. The sample lists 9,900 or so clones; roughly 79% were seen once. From germline, CDR1 is SGHNT and CDR2 YENEEA. V was trimmed by 0 bases and J by 5 bases, leaving 5 bases between them. The length of the CDR3 is 12 residues. The sequences come from PBMCs, collected 30 days after allogeneic stem cell transplant. The gene calls are TRBV11-3 and TRBJ2-7; possibly TRBD1 or TRBD2 for D (5 bases each). This receptor was obtained from a female patient between 40 and 55 years old who had an allogeneic stem cell transplant from a related donor, so T cells may come from the graft donor. Some clones in this sample may be carry-over from other donors' samples. CDR3 sequence reads: CASSLEGDEQYF. The CDR3 coding sequence is TGTGCCAGCAGCTTAGAGGGGGACGAGCAGTACTTC.